A selection of T cell receptor beta chains follows, all from one sample in a study of blood T cells in healthy people across ages. TCRdb re-derived calls from the 5' RACE reads in MiXCR, one entry per CDR3 protein. This table holds over a million distinct CDR3 sequences, approximately 63% found once. Material: blood. The receptors here all came from a young man in good health. CDR3s include the opening cysteine and the closing phenylalanine or tryptophan. A D gene is named only where the DNA matches it firmly.

>NA|NA|TRBV25-1
CASSVLTAGYEQYF
>TRBJ2-1|NA|TRBV6-1
CASSVDLHKQFF
>TRBJ2-1|TRBD2|TRBV29-1
CSVGGGVPEQFF
>TRBJ2-7|TRBD2|TRBV6-2/TRBV6-3
CASSKSGALSYEQYF
>TRBJ2-3|TRBD2|TRBV10-3
CAISEKLAAADTQYF
>TRBJ2-3|TRBD2|TRBV15
CATSRQTSGYTDTQYF
>TRBJ2-3|NA|TRBV24-1
CATGGFDSADTQYF
>TRBJ2-1|NA|TRBV7-9
CASSLPMGKYNEQFF
>TRBJ1-1|TRBD1|TRBV10-3
CAIGQGPTEAFF
>TRBJ2-3|NA|TRBV12-3/TRBV12-4
CASRETLRPTTDTQYF
>TRBJ2-1|NA|TRBV28
CASSSQTYNEQFF
>TRBJ2-3|NA|TRBV6-1
CASSPLRISRGTDTQYF
>TRBJ1-6|NA|TRBV18
CASSPPGQYGTLHF
>TRBJ2-6|NA|TRBV6-6
CASSYSISPGANVLTF
>TRBJ1-6|NA|TRBV2
CASKGGRGRISPLHF
>TRBJ2-7|NA|TRBV2
CAGGAFAYEQYF
>TRBJ2-2|TRBD1|TRBV6-4
CASSDSDRGNTGELFF
>TRBJ2-1|TRBD1|TRBV5-1
CASSVGTGQVNEQFF
>TRBJ2-5|TRBD2|TRBV7-2
CASSWVPTSGANEQYF
>TRBJ2-1|NA|TRBV4-1
CASSRRGIYNEQFF
>TRBJ1-2|TRBD1|TRBV30
CAWSVGDRVFYGYTF
>TRBJ1-1|NA|TRBV5-1
CASSLRLYDTEAFF
>NA|NA|TRBV27
CATLSLGGLKTQYF
>TRBJ1-5|NA|TRBV6-6
CASSYPNGQPQHF
>TRBJ2-7|TRBD1|TRBV29-1
CSVESGQGDAYEQYF
>TRBJ2-7|NA|TRBV20-1
CSARAIRAWDYEQYF
>TRBJ1-5|NA|TRBV20-1
CSAIRGLGNQPQHF
>TRBJ1-5|NA|TRBV15
CATSSGPQDNSNQPQHF
>TRBJ2-1|TRBD2|TRBV20-1
CSAWDTAGDEQFF
>TRBJ1-6|NA|TRBV6-6
CASSYPPGINSPLHF
>TRBJ2-3|NA|TRBV4-2
CASSQEPSLLTQYF
>TRBJ2-1|TRBD2|TRBV14
CASSLIPRTSGEGNEQFF
>TRBJ2-7|NA|TRBV29-1
CSVEHLMQDRYEQYF
>TRBJ2-2|NA|TRBV4-3
CASSQHQGTVGELFF
>TRBJ2-5|TRBD2|TRBV12-5
CASGSGLEETQYF
>TRBJ2-5|NA|TRBV6-2/TRBV6-3
CASTLKQLQETQYF
>TRBJ2-5|TRBD2|TRBV6-1
CASRGLAGDWQYF
>TRBJ2-3|TRBD2|TRBV7-2
CASSLVVAGVISTDTQYF
>TRBJ2-3|NA|TRBV25-1
CASSGHGRKGDTQYF
>TRBJ2-1|TRBD2|TRBV24-1
CATSDPTSGAYNEQFF
>TRBJ1-2|NA|TRBV12-3/TRBV12-4
CASSLGGGRFYGYTF